These 27 T cell receptor beta chains were sequenced from one sample in a study of T cells in women clearing cervical HPV infection (dated by TCRdb to 2017 to 2018). Library preparation was by the immunoSEQ multiplex PCR assay. TCRdb mirrors the immuneACCESS table, restricted to in-frame sequences. Some clones are absent from its copies; in checked studies, under half trace to an unresolved V gene, and the reason for the others is unknown. This sample's table contains about 28,000 clones. Jointly, the top ten make up approximately 8.1% of the sample. Sequencing was carried out using blood buffy coat. These receptors all stem from a woman between 18 and 70 years old with a cervical HPV16 infection that either progressed to CIN3+ or cleared (not recorded which).

As concerns this clone: Coverage ceases 3 residues before the CDR3 finishes, and the germline J gene fills in the end. The V gene is TRBV19, the J gene TRBJ2-2; D perhaps matches TRBD1 (6 bases). The CDR3 is 15 amino acids. Germline-derived CDR1 and CDR2 are LNHDA and SQIVND (reference sequence). CDR3 DNA, as far as it was read: TGTGCCAGTAAGGGACAACCCTCTGGGGCCAACGTG. Translated: CASKGQPSGANV. The whole CDR3 sequence reads CASKGQPSGANVLFF.

Concerning this clone itself: One end of the junction is discordant with germline, which a read error may explain. The CDR3 end is not reached by the read, which stops 3 residues before it; the germline J gene fills it in. This chain joins TRBV18 and TRBJ2-5, with D maybe TRBD1 (5 bases). The CDR3 consists of 12 residues. CDR1 is KGHSH, CDR2 LQKENI, per germline. This chain's CDR3 is CAISPRGETQYF. CDR3 DNA, as far as it was read: TGTGCCATCTCACCAAGGGGAGAGACC. The complete variable domain, with remaining parts taken from reference TRBV18 and TRBJ2-5, reads NAGVMQNPRHLVRRRGQEARLRCSPMKGHSHVYWYRQLPEEGLKFMVYLQKENIIDESGMPKERFSAEFPKEGPSILRIQQVVRGDSAAYFCAISPRGETQYFGPGTRLLVL.

A remark on this clone: The read halts 3 residues ahead of the CDR3 end, with the missing end drawn from the germline J gene. In the same sample, other DNA sequences code for this CDR3. This rearrangement joins TRBV7-2 to TRBJ2-5; perhaps TRBD2 as D (6 bases). The CDR3 totals 15 residues. Germline CDR1 and CDR2: SGHTA and FQGNSA. Trimming took off 8 bases at V and 7 bases at J, with 23 bases between the two ends. The covered CDR3 bases are TGTGCCAGCGGTAGAGCCGGGACCCAAGCGGGGACC. Its protein is CASGRAGTQAGT. The full CDR3 sequence reads CASGRAGTQAGTQYF. Using reference TRBV7-2 and TRBJ2-5 for the parts outside the CDR3, the full variable domain is GAGVSQSPSNKVTEKGKDVELRCDPISGHTALYWYRQSLGQGLEFLIYFQGNSAPDKSGLPSDRFSAERTGGSVSTLTIQRTQQEDSAVYLCASGRAGTQAGTQYFGPGTRLLVL.

As for this clone: The missing CDR3 end, 3 residues past where the read stops, is filled in from the germline J gene. The V and J genes are TRBV29-1 and TRBJ2-1; 12 positions agree with TRBD2. The CDR3 extends over 19 amino acids. V dropped 6 bases and J dropped 0; count of bases not matched to a gene: 15. Germline V gives CDR1 SQVTM, CDR2 ANQGSEA. CDR3 DNA, as far as it was read: TGCAGCGTACACCTAGCGGGAGGGTCGAAAAACCCCTCCTACAATGAG. Protein sequence: CSVHLAGGSKNPSYNE. The entire CDR3 sequence reads CSVHLAGGSKNPSYNEQFF.

Concerning this clone itself: From the germline J gene comes the end of the CDR3, since the read stops 3 residues before it. The sample has other DNA sequences that encode this CDR3 too. The J gene is TRBJ2-1, the V gene TRBV5-1; D unclear. This CDR3 contains 11 residues. The germline V gene encodes CDR1 SGHRS and CDR2 YFSETQ. Trimming removed 2 bases from V and 7 bases from J, with 4 bases in between. CDR3 DNA, as far as it was read: TGCGCCAGCAGCTTATCAAATGAG. It yields the protein CASSLSNE. The CDR3 in its entirety is CASSLSNEQFF.

Notes on this clone: The read terminates 3 residues ahead of where the CDR3 ends, so the germline J gene completes it. V usage is TRBV5-1 and J usage is TRBJ2-2; 8 bases match TRBD1. The ends lost 5 bases at V and 4 bases at J; junction bases unmatched: 10. The CDR3 loop spans 16 amino acids. Germline V CDR1 and CDR2: SGHRS, YFSETQ. The CDR3 loop is CASRQDRGGSTGELFF. CDR3 bases read: TGCGCCAGCAGACAAGACAGGGGAGGTAGCACCGGGGAG.

A remark on this clone: The sequence runs out 3 residues before the end of the CDR3; the remainder is reconstructed from the germline J gene. V usage is TRBV7-2 and J usage is TRBJ2-4, with TRBD1 as a possible D gene (5 bases). This CDR3 spans 15 amino acids. The germline CDR1 and CDR2 sequences are SGHTA and FQGNSA. CDR3 DNA (partial): TGTGCCAGCAGCTTAGCGTACCGGTCAGGGTATGGT. It is translated as CASSLAYRSGYG. The complete CDR3 sequence is CASSLAYRSGYGQYF.

Worth noting for this clone: The CDR3 is cut off 3 residues early in the read; its end comes from the germline J gene. This specimen includes other DNA sequences encoding the same CDR3. V gene TRBV18 combines with J gene TRBJ2-5; D unresolved. Germline V gene lookup returns CDR1 KGHSH and CDR2 LQKENI. The CDR3 covers 14 residues. V was cut by 9 bases and J by 2 bases, with 16 bases left in between. The CDR3 loop reads CASSSLVRQETQYF. CDR3 DNA (partial): TGTGCCAGTTCGTCCCTCGTCAGACAAGAGACC.

The CDR3: CASGLVMTGESAQYF. CDR3 bases read: TGTGCTAGTGGTTTGGTAATGACAGGAGAAAGCGCG. The chain couples TRBV12-5 to TRBJ2-3; D may be TRBD1 (6 bases). The CDR3 end is not reached by the read, which stops 3 residues before it; the germline J gene fills it in. The V gene's germline CDR1 is LGHNT and CDR2 FRNRAP. The CDR3 sequence is 15 residues long.

Worth noting for this clone: The read comes to an end 3 residues before the CDR3 does, leaving the germline J gene to fill in the end. The chain employs TRBV18 and TRBJ1-2; D is unclear. Germline-derived CDR1 and CDR2 are KGHSH and LQKENI. CDR3 length equals 13 residues. The sequenced CDR3 bases are TGTGCCAGCTCGATGGACTCCTACAATGAC. Translated, it gives CASSMDSYND. The whole CDR3 protein is CASSMDSYNDYTF.

With regard to this clone: The missing CDR3 end, 3 residues past where the read stops, is filled in from the germline J gene. The rearrangement joins TRBV9 to TRBJ2-3, with D uncertain. The CDR3 has 12 residues. Germline V gene data show CDR1 as SGDLS and CDR2 as YYNGEE. The V end was cut by 3 bases, the J end by 2 bases, with 4 bases between. CDR3 region: CASSANTDTQYF. The DNA read from the CDR3 is TGTGCCAGCAGCGCAAACACAGATACG.

As to this clone: The sequence runs out 3 residues before the end of the CDR3; the remainder is reconstructed from the germline J gene. Other nucleotide sequences from this sample produce the same CDR3. This chain links TRBV18 with TRBJ2-3; 8 nucleotides align to TRBD2. Germline V gives CDR1 KGHSH, CDR2 LQKENI. CDR3 length equals 17 residues. CDR3 bases read: TGTGCCAGCTCCCCCCGGTGGCTAGCGGGCAGCTTCGAGACG. Translated: CASSPRWLAGSFET. The whole CDR3 protein is CASSPRWLAGSFETQYF.

Of note for this clone: Read sequence stops 3 residues before the CDR3 end, and the germline J gene provides the missing end. The J gene is TRBJ1-5, the V gene TRBV7-9, with D maybe TRBD1 (5 bases). The CDR3 covers 15 residues. CDR1 is SEHNR, CDR2 FQNEAQ, per germline (reference sequence). V lost 1 base and J 9 bases, leaving 16 bases between the germline ends. The CDR3 DNA, read in part, is TGTGCCAGCAGCTTAGAGAGAACAGGAGCGGGGCCC. Translation gives CASSLERTGAGP. The CDR3 in its entirety is CASSLERTGAGPQHF.

To note about this clone: The CDR3 end falls 3 residues outside the read, so it is completed with the germline J gene. J is TRBJ1-1 and V is TRBV2; D remains ambiguous. CDR1 and CDR2 (germline): SNHLY, FYNNEI. Between the trimmed V and J ends, which lost 6 bases and 1 base, there was a span of 12 bases. CDR3 length equals 14 residues. The CDR3 sequence is CASRIRGQNTEAFF. The CDR3 bases that were read are TGTGCCAGCAGGATTCGGGGTCAGAACACTGAA.

Comments on this clone: The CDR3 end is not reached by the read, which stops 3 residues before it; the germline J gene fills it in. The chain has TRBV19 and TRBJ1-1, with D unresolved. This CDR3 comprises 13 residues. CDR1 and CDR2 from the germline V gene are LNHDA and SQIVND (reference sequence). Trimming stripped 6 bases from V and 1 base from J, with 9 bases between. The CDR3 sequence: CASSKTANTEAFF. CDR3 bases read: TGTGCCAGTAGCAAAACAGCGAACACTGAA.

Of note for this clone: An end of the junction does not agree with germline; a read error may underlie this. The missing CDR3 end, 3 residues past where the read stops, is filled in from the germline J gene. The chain links TRBV2 to TRBJ2-7, with a weak D call TRBD1 (6 bases). Germline V gene sequence: CDR1 SNHLY, CDR2 FYNNEI. CDR3 length: 15 amino acids. The CDR3 protein is CTSSGGPYNPYEQYF. The part of the CDR3 DNA that was read is TGTACCAGCAGTGGGGGCCCTTATAATCCCTACGAG.

In the case of this clone: The CDR3 end lies 3 residues beyond the end of the read and is filled in from the germline J gene. V usage is TRBV7-6 and J usage is TRBJ2-3, with D maybe TRBD1 (5 bases). The CDR3 totals 14 residues. Germline CDR1 is SGHVS and CDR2 is FNYEAQ. The germline V and J ends were trimmed by 2 bases and 1 base, with 7 bases remaining between them. CDR3 loop: CASSLQGGTDTQYF. Incomplete CDR3 DNA: TGTGCCAGCAGCTTACAAGGGGGCACAGATACG.

Notes on this clone: The CDR3 end falls 3 residues outside the read, so it is completed with the germline J gene. The V gene is TRBV19, the J gene TRBJ1-3; the D is unclear. The CDR3 loop spans 15 amino acids. CDR1 is LNHDA and CDR2 is SQIVND in the germline V gene (reference sequence). The V end was cut by 6 bases, the J end by 2 bases, with 14 bases between. CDR3 DNA (partial): TGTGCCAGTAGAATCAACCCGGTCACTGGAAACACC. As protein: CASRINPVTGNT. The whole CDR3 is CASRINPVTGNTIYF.

Remarks on this clone: The read ends 3 residues shy of where the CDR3 ends; the end is completed using the germline J gene. The chain couples TRBV29-1 to TRBJ1-1, with D hard to call. V lost 5 bases and J lost 0, with 10 bases in between. The CDR3 length is 13 residues. The germline V gene has CDR1 SQVTM and CDR2 ANQGSEA. CDR3 DNA, as far as it was read: TGCAGCGTTAAACAGCCATTGAACACTGAA. This sequence encodes CSVKQPLNTE. The CDR3 reads in full as CSVKQPLNTEAFF.

As for this clone: The sequence runs out 3 residues before the end of the CDR3; the remainder is reconstructed from the germline J gene. The rearrangement links TRBV5-1 to TRBJ2-1, with 11 bases that match TRBD2. CDR3 length: 16 residues. The ends lost 4 bases at V and 7 bases at J; junction bases unmatched: 10. Per the germline V gene, CDR1 is SGHRS and CDR2 is YFSETQ. The covered CDR3 bases are TGCGCCAGCAGCCCTCCGGGACTAGCGGTGTGGAATGAG. Amino acids: CASSPPGLAVWNE. The CDR3 in its entirety is CASSPPGLAVWNEQFF.

Notes on this clone: Read data end 3 residues before the CDR3 end; the end is taken from the germline J gene. The chain links TRBV29-1 to TRBJ2-7, with D unclear. V was clipped by 6 bases and J by 0 bases, with 15 bases between them. This CDR3 contains 14 residues. Germline V gives CDR1 SQVTM, CDR2 ANQGSEA. The CDR3 region is CSVSPDAHSYEQYF. CDR3 DNA, as far as it was read: TGCAGCGTGTCCCCCGATGCACACTCCTACGAG.

A remark on this clone: The sequence runs out 3 residues before the end of the CDR3; the remainder is reconstructed from the germline J gene. The chain employs TRBV5-1 and TRBJ1-2, with D possibly TRBD1 on 5 matching bases. Germline values: CDR1 SGHRS, CDR2 YFSETQ. The CDR3 totals 15 residues. The DNA read from the CDR3 is TGCGCCAGCAGCTTTGGGACTTCAGGCTACAATGAC. It yields the protein CASSFGTSGYND. The whole CDR3 protein reads CASSFGTSGYNDYTF.

Regarding this clone: The CDR3 end is not reached by the read, which stops 3 residues before it; the germline J gene fills it in. J is TRBJ1-2 and V is TRBV7-2, with a tentative D call TRBD1 (5 bases). This CDR3 region has 15 residues. Germline CDR1 reads SGHTA; CDR2 reads FQGNSA. CDR3 protein: CASSERGGVGDTYTF. CDR3 DNA (partial): TGTGCCAGCAGCGAGCGGGGGGGTGTTGGAGATACC.

Comments on this clone: The read ends 3 residues shy of where the CDR3 ends; the end is completed using the germline J gene. The chain combines TRBV5-6 with TRBJ1-3; D possibly corresponds to TRBD1 (5 bases). V lost 5 bases and J 8 bases, leaving 8 bases between the germline ends. The V gene's germline CDR1 is SGHDT and CDR2 YYEEEE. The CDR3 consists of 11 residues. The covered CDR3 bases are TGTGCCAGCAGATCGGGGGACACC. Encoded protein: CASRSGDT. The entire CDR3 is CASRSGDTIYF.

As to this clone: From the germline J gene comes the end of the CDR3, since the read stops 3 residues before it. The chain uses TRBV28 and TRBJ1-4; 7 bases map to TRBD1. With 7 bases clipped from V and 5 bases from J, the junction kept 10 bases outside the gene matches. CDR1 MDHEN and CDR2 SYDVKM come from the germline V gene. This CDR3 is built from 15 residues. The CDR3 DNA, read in part, is TGTGCCAGCACCCCGGGGGACAGATTGAATGAAAAA. Protein sequence: CASTPGDRLNEK. The complete CDR3 sequence is CASTPGDRLNEKLFF.

Note on this clone: From the germline J gene comes the end of the CDR3, since the read stops 3 residues before it. This chain connects TRBV29-1 to TRBJ2-7, with TRBD2 identical over 9 bases. The CDR3 sequence is 17 residues long. The junction had 20 bases not matched to a gene; V was cut back by 7 bases and J by 4 bases. Germline CDR1 is SQVTM and CDR2 is ANQGSEA. This chain's CDR3 is CSARGASSSGVLYEQYF. CDR3 DNA, as far as it was read: TGCAGCGCCCGGGGGGCGTCTTCTAGCGGGGTGTTGTACGAG.

Notes on this clone: The sequenced fragment ends 3 residues before the CDR3 boundary, so the rest is inferred from the germline J gene. The chain recombines TRBV7-3 with TRBJ1-1; D gene ambiguous. Trimming removed 4 bases from V and 5 bases from J, with 11 bases in between. The CDR3 runs to 13 residues. Looked up from germline, CDR1 is SGHTA and CDR2 is FQGTGA. The covered CDR3 bases are TGTGCCAGCAGCTCTACCCCCGGGACTGAA. It translates to CASSSTPGTE. The CDR3 reads in full as CASSSTPGTEAFF.